The source of this T cell receptor (beta chain) is a study of T cells in Graves' hyperthyroidism and ophthalmopathy. Study-level points and caveats: Ophthalmopathy got predicted by the model a median about six months before its onset. The blood repertoire included most of the expanded thyroid clonotypes above 0.001.

Note on this clonotype: The antigen is unknown.

Amplification yielded TCR beta CDR3 regions, with RNA transcripts as the source. Using the HTBI primer set, a first-round RT-PCR was run on the TCR CDR3. TCRdb re-called the multiplex PCR reads through MiXCR, storing one row per CDR3 protein. The sample holds 540,000 or so distinct CDR3 sequences, 46% seen once. Germline CDR1 SGHTA, CDR2 FQGNSA. The CDR3 length is 14 residues. V was pared by 1 base and J by 2 bases, with 8 bases between. The sequenced sample was peripheral blood or thyroid tissue (not recorded which). This TCR was recovered from an adult woman with Graves' disease, either hyperthyroidism or ophthalmopathy (not recorded which). V is TRBV7-2 and J is TRBJ1-2; D gene ambiguous. CDR3 protein: CASSLVKLNYGYTF. The CDR3 DNA is TGTGCCAGCAGCTTAGTGAAACTAAACTATGGCTACACCTTC.